The present T cell receptor beta chain was sequenced within a study of T-cell memory formation after mild COVID-19. Across the whole study: For the most part, TCR clusters were specific to one donor. General study points: Nothing confirmed that second-wave clones peaking on day 37 were specific for SARS-CoV-2.

On this clonotype: Its antigen is not known.

TCRdb fed the 5' RACE reads into MiXCR, producing one record per CDR3 protein. The data hold approximately 490,000 distinct CDR3 sequences, with about a fifth observed a single time. The CDR3 is 13 residues long. The V end was cut by 2 bases, the J end by 3 bases, with 11 bases between. Germline-derived CDR1 and CDR2 are DFQATT and SNEGSKA (reference sequence). Sample: PBMCs or a T cell subset sorted from them (not recorded which). The chain combines TRBV20-1 with TRBJ2-7; no definite D call. The clonotype was recovered from an adult woman who had mild COVID-19 (a few samples of this study predate the infection). Cell type and time point are not known. CDR3 in amino acids: CSARPRGFYEQYF. CDR3 in DNA: TGCAGTGCTAGACCCCGCGGATTCTACGAGCAGTACTTC.